Shown below are 5 T cell receptor beta chains from a single sample sequenced in a study of T cell clonotyping in hematopoietic cell transplantation. The data were produced by immunoSEQ multiplex PCR, yet TCRdb's version contains in-frame clones alone and is incomplete. Among 40,000 to 55,000 clones listed, roughly 92% were seen once. Input material: peripheral blood mononuclear cells. The origin of the receptors is a woman aged 50 to 60 in good health. Some clones in this sample may be carry-over from other donors' samples.

The rearrangement links TRBV9 to TRBJ2-7; D possibly uses TRBD1 or TRBD2 (6 bases each). Trimming cost V 0 bases and J 4 bases, with 14 bases left between them. Germline assignment: CDR1 SGDLS and CDR2 YYNGEE. The CDR3 covers 15 residues. The CDR3 nucleotides read TGTGCCAGCAGCGTAGAAGGGGGGCCGGGTTACGAGCAGTACTTC. It encodes CASSVEGGPGYEQYF. Filled out from reference TRBV9 and TRBJ2-7, the complete variable domain reads DSGVTQTPKHLITATGQRVTLRCSPRSGDLSVYWYQQSLDQGLQFLIQYYNGEERAKGNILERFSAQQFPDLHSELNLSSLELGDSALYFCASSVEGGPGYEQYFGPGTRLTVT.

Only a few counts were recorded for this clone. This sequence joins TRBV7-6 and TRBJ1-5; a weak D match, TRBD1 (5 bases). The CDR3 covers 14 residues. V shed 5 bases and J shed 2 bases, with 10 bases lying between them. CDR1 is SGHVS and CDR2 is FNYEAQ in the germline V gene. As DNA, the CDR3 is TGTGCCAGCAGCCTTGACAGAGGCAATCAGCCCCAGCATTTT. The encoded protein is CASSLDRGNQPQHF.

The chain uses TRBV28 and TRBJ1-1; 9 positions agree with TRBD1. The CDR3 runs to 14 residues. Germline V gene lookup returns CDR1 MDHEN and CDR2 SYDVKM. Germline trimming cut 7 bases from V and 4 bases from J; bases unmatched to any gene: 7. In DNA, the CDR3 is TGTGCCAGCAATCGTCCGGGACAGGGCACTGAAGCTTTCTTT. Its translation: CASNRPGQGTEAFF.

The chain recombines TRBV6-1 with TRBJ1-1; tentative D call: TRBD1 (5 bases). Per germline, CDR1 MNHNS and CDR2 SASEGT. V gave up 4 bases and J gave up 1 base, with 10 bases separating them. The CDR3 consists of 14 residues. CDR3 DNA: TGTGCCAGCAGTGTCGGGGGGACGAACACTGAAGCTTTCTTT. Its protein is CASSVGGTNTEAFF.

The chain's CDR3 is CASSQDPGLTYEQYF. CDR3 in DNA: TGCGCCAGCAGCCAAGATCCGGGACTGACTTACGAGCAGTACTTC. This chain connects TRBV4-1 to TRBJ2-7, with TRBD2 as a possible D gene (6 bases). CDR1 and CDR2 (germline): MGHRA, YSYEKL. This CDR3 is 15 amino acids long. V lost 0 bases and J lost 4, with 13 bases in between.